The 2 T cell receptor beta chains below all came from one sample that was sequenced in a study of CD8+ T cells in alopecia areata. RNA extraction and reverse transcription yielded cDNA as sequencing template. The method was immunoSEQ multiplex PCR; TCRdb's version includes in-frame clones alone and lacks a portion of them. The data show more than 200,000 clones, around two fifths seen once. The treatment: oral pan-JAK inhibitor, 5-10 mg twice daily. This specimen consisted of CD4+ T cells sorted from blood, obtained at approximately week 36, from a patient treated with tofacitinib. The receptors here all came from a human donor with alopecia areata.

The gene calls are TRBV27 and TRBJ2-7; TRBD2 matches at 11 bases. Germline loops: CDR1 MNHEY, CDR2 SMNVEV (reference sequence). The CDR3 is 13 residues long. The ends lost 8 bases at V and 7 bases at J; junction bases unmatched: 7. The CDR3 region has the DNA TGTGCCAGCGGCCAGTCTAGCGGGAGGGAGCAGTACTTC. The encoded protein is CASGQSSGREQYF.

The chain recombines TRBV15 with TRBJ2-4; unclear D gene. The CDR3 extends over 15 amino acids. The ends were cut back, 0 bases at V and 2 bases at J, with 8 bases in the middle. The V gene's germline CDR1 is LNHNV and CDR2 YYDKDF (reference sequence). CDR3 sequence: CATSRDRNTKNIQYF. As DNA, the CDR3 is TGTGCCACCAGCAGAGATCGAAATACCAAAAACATTCAGTACTTC.